One and the same sample provided the 13 T cell receptor beta chains below, sequenced in a study of T cells in Graves' hyperthyroidism and ophthalmopathy. Amplification yielded TCR beta CDR3 regions, with RNA transcripts as the source. An initial round of RT-PCR targeting the TCR CDR3 relied on the HTBI primer set. TCRdb re-called the multiplex PCR reads with MiXCR, one entry per CDR3 protein. The repertoire holds roughly 380,000 distinct CDR3 sequences, with approximately 19% as singletons. The sample was blood. These TCRs come from a woman under 30 with Graves' hyperthyroidism.

Worth noting for this clonotype: One end of the junction is discordant with germline, which a read error may explain. This chain joins TRBV19 and TRBJ2-7; 9 bases map to TRBD1. In germline, CDR1 is LNHDA, CDR2 SQIVND (reference sequence). The length of the CDR3 is 14 residues. Here the CDR3 DNA reads TGTGCCAGTACCCCGGGACAGGGTTCCTACGAGCAGTGCTTC. Protein sequence: CASTPGQGSYEQCF.

The rearrangement uses TRBV11-2 and TRBJ1-1, with a tentative D call TRBD1 (5 bases). The CDR3 spans 13 residues. The germline gives CDR1 SGHAT, CDR2 FQNNGV. V shed 4 bases and J shed 10 bases, with 16 bases lying between them. The CDR3 is CASSSPLQVGAFF. The CDR3 DNA is TGTGCCAGCAGCTCCCCATTACAGGTTGGAGCTTTCTTT.

This clonotype has at least ten counts. The chain recombines TRBV9 with TRBJ1-3; D is perhaps TRBD1 (6 bases). Per the germline V gene, CDR1 is SGDLS and CDR2 is YYNGEE. The CDR3 runs 15 residues. Trimming cost V 4 bases and J 3 bases, with 14 bases left between them. The CDR3 coding sequence is TGTGCCAGCAGCCCAGGATGGGGGCTTGGAAACACCATATATTTT. Amino acids: CASSPGWGLGNTIYF.

This clonotype was seen at least ten times. The V gene is TRBV28, the J gene TRBJ1-5; D is possibly TRBD1 (5 bases). Germline V gives CDR1 MDHEN, CDR2 SYDVKM. With 8 bases removed from V and 3 bases from J, the gap between germline ends came to 8 bases. The CDR3 sequence is 12 residues long. This CDR3 reads CASQTVNQPQHF. Written as DNA, the CDR3 is TGTGCCAGCCAGACAGTCAATCAGCCCCAGCATTTT.

This clonotype appeared many times. The chain uses TRBV7-6 and TRBJ2-4, with a possible D match to TRBD2 (5 bases). The CDR3 loop spans 12 amino acids. Germline-derived CDR1 and CDR2 are SGHVS and FNYEAQ. V was pared by 5 bases and J by 5 bases, with 7 bases between. CDR3 DNA: TGTGCCAGCAGCCCCGGGGAAAACATTCAGTACTTC. It yields the protein CASSPGENIQYF.

This clonotype was found many times. This chain uses TRBV7-9 with TRBJ1-2; TRBD1 agrees at 9 bases. The CDR3 runs to 15 residues. Germline V gene lookup returns CDR1 SEHNR and CDR2 FQNEAQ (reference sequence). V shed 2 bases, J shed 6 bases, and the junction held 7 bases outside the gene matches. The CDR3 bases are TGTGCCAGCAGCTTATTTAGGGACAGGGAGGATGGCTACACCTTC. Its translation: CASSLFRDREDGYTF.

The chain recombines TRBV6-5 with TRBJ1-2; TRBD1 matches 9 bases. This CDR3 spans 15 amino acids. The V segment lost 0 bases and the J segment 4 bases; nucleotides outside the gene matches: 3. The germline V gene encodes CDR1 MNHEY and CDR2 SVGAGI. The CDR3 here is CASSYSRGQGYGYTF. Here the CDR3 DNA reads TGTGCCAGCAGTTACTCCAGGGGACAGGGCTATGGCTACACCTTC.

This clonotype was detected many times. V gene TRBV6-4 combines with J gene TRBJ2-7; D is tentatively TRBD1 or TRBD2 (6 bases each). The CDR3 is made up of 16 amino acids. V was pared by 3 bases and J by 3 bases, with 18 bases between. Per germline, CDR1 MRHNA and CDR2 SNTAGT. The CDR3 coding sequence is TGTGCCAGCAGTGAAACGGTGGCTGGGGGGCTCTACGAGCAGTACTTC. Its protein is CASSETVAGGLYEQYF.

The chain employs TRBV12-3 or TRBV12-4 and TRBJ1-2; weak D call: TRBD1 (5 bases). V dropped 5 bases and J dropped 7 bases, with 26 bases sitting between them. This CDR3 is built from 17 residues. The CDR3, as DNA: TGTGCCAGCAGTACTCCCCCTGCATTGGGGCGGGAAGGTGGCTACACCTTC. Protein: CASSTPPALGREGGYTF.

The chain combines TRBV12-3 or TRBV12-4 with TRBJ2-7, with 7 bases lining up with TRBD1. The CDR3 totals 13 residues. Trimming removed 6 bases from V and 6 bases from J; junction bases left unmatched: 8. This CDR3 is CASSQLGGGEQYF. Here the CDR3 DNA reads TGTGCCAGCAGCCAGCTAGGGGGCGGCGAGCAGTACTTC.

This clonotype showed up many times. The V call is TRBV28, the J call TRBJ1-2; 9 bases line up with TRBD1. Per germline, CDR1 MDHEN and CDR2 SYDVKM. The CDR3 sequence is 14 residues long. The V gene end was trimmed by 6 bases and the J gene end by 8 bases; junction bases not matched to a gene: 10. The CDR3 coding sequence is TGTGCCAGCAGGGAACTTACAGGGGGCGGGGGCTACACCTTC. Protein sequence: CASRELTGGGGYTF.

This clonotype occurred a few times. This chain links TRBV13 with TRBJ2-2, with 8 bases identical to TRBD2. The J segment lost 0 bases and the V segment lost 5 bases, leaving 8 bases of the junction unmatched. The CDR3 consists of 17 residues. Germline assignment: CDR1 PRHDT and CDR2 FYEKMQ (reference sequence). The CDR3, as DNA: TGTGCCAGCAGCCCACCCGGGGGGGAGACGAACACCGGGGAGCTGTTTTTT. Its translation is CASSPPGGETNTGELFF.

A few counts support this clonotype. This sequence joins TRBV11-1 and TRBJ2-2; weak D call: TRBD2 (5 bases). CDR3 length: 16 residues. The germline V gene encodes CDR1 SGHAT and CDR2 FQDESV (reference sequence). Between the trimmed V and J ends, which lost 5 bases and 7 bases, there was a span of 20 bases. The CDR3 region is CASSPASGDAGGELFF. Written as DNA, the CDR3 is TGTGCCAGCAGCCCTGCTTCCGGGGATGCAGGCGGGGAGCTGTTTTTT. Combining the CDR3 with reference TRBV11-1 and TRBJ2-2 gives the whole variable domain EAEVAQSPRYKITEKSQAVAFWCDPISGHATLYWYRQILGQGPELLVQFQDESVVDDSQLPKDRFSAERLKGVDSTLKIQPAELGDSAMYLCASSPASGDAGGELFFGEGSRLTVL.